This T cell receptor beta chain is from a study of CXCR3-negative and CXCR3-positive naive CD8 T cells. Whole-study findings and limits: CXCR3-positive naive cells had TRB CDR3s that were more hydrophobic than CXCR3-negative naive cells had.

As to this clonotype: Its matching antigen is unknown.

Carrying UMI labels, the TRB cDNA libraries were prepared through 5' RACE. TCRdb re-called the 5' RACE reads; one entry per CDR3 protein, DNA not given. The ten most abundant clones cover around 0.41% of a sample with some 140,000 distinct CDR3 sequences. Germline V gene lookup returns CDR1 DFQATT and CDR2 SNEGSKA (reference sequence). This CDR3 has 11 residues. This sequence joins TRBV20-1 and TRBJ1-1; TCRdb names TRBD1, which stays unverified in the absence of DNA. Sequenced input: naive CXCR3+ CD8+ T cells from blood. Subset: CD45RO-CCR7+CD27+CD95- naive CD8+ T cells expressing CXCR3 (TNR3+). This receptor was taken from a human donor in good health. Some clones in this sample may be carry-over from other donors' samples. CDR3 in amino acids: CSATYRGEAFF.